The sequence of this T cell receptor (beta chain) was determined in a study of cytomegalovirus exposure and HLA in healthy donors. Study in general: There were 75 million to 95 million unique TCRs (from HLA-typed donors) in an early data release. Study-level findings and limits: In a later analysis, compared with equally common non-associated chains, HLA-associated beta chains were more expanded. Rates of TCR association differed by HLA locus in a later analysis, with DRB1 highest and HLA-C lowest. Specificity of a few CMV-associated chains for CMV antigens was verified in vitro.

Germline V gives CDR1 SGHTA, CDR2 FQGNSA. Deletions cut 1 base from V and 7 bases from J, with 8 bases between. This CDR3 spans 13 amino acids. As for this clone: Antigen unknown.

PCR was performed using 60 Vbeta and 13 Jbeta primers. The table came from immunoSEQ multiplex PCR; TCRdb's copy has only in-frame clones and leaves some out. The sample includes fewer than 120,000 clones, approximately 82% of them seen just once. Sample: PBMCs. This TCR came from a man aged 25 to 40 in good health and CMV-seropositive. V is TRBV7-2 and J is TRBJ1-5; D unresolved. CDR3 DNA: TGTGCCAGCAGCTTAGTAGAGTGGCAGCCCCAGCATTTT. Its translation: CASSLVEWQPQHF.